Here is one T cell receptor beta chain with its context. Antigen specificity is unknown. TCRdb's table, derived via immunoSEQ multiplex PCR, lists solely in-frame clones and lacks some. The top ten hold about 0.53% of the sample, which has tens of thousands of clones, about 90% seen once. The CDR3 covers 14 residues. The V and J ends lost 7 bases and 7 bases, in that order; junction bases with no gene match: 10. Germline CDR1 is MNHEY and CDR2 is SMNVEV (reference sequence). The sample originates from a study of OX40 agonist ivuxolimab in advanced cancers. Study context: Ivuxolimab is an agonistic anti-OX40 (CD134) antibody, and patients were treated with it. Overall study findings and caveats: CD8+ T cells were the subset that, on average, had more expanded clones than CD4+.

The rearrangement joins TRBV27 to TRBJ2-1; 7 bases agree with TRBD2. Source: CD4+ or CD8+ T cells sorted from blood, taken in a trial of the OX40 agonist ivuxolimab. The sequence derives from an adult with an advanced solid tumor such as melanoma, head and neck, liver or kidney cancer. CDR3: CASKSSGAGNEQFF. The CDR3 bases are TGTGCCAGCAAGTCGAGCGGGGCCGGGAATGAGCAGTTCTTC.